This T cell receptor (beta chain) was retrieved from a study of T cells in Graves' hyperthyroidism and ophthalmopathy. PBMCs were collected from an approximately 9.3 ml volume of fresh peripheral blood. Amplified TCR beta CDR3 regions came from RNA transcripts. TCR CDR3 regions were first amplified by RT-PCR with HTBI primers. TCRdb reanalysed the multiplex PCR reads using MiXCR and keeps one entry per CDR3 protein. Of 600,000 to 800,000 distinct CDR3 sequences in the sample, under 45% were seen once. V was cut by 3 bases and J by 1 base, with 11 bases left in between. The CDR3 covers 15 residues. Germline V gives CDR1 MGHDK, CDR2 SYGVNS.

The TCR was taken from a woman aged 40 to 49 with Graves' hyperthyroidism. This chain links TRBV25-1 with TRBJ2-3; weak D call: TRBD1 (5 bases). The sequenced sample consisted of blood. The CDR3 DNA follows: TGTGCCAGCAGTGATGAGAAAGGGGGCACAGATACGCAGTATTTT. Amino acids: CASSDEKGGTDTQYF.